This T cell receptor beta chain appears in the sequencing data of a study of T cells in women clearing cervical HPV infection. The V gene end was trimmed by 2 bases and the J gene end by 2 bases; junction bases not matched to a gene: 5. The CDR3 spans 16 residues. Germline V gene data show CDR1 as DFQATT and CDR2 as SNEGSKA (reference sequence). The study, taken as a whole, reports: Controls had more TRBV6-7 (approximately 0.15%) than cases (around 0.11%).

Concerning this clone itself: The antigen is not known. Sequencing ends 3 residues short of the CDR3 end; the germline J gene provides the rest.

The data were produced by immunoSEQ multiplex PCR, yet TCRdb's version contains in-frame clones alone and is incomplete. Its table lists 30,000 or so clones. Sequencing used blood buffy coat. The chain combines TRBV20-1 with TRBJ2-1, with TRBD2 identical over 11 bases. The clonotype originates from a woman between 18 and 70 years old with a cervical HPV16 infection that either progressed to CIN3+ or cleared (not recorded which). Partial CDR3 DNA: TGCAGTGCTAGATCAGGGACTAGCGGCACCTACAATGAG. It yields the protein CSARSGTSGTYNE. The complete CDR3 reads CSARSGTSGTYNEQFF.